The T cell receptor (beta chain) described here comes from a study of shared clonotypes between healthy human individuals. Details on this clone: The sample has other DNA sequences that encode this CDR3 too.

Study processing details: Filtering differed since immunoSEQ provided only junctions, with no quality scores. TCRdb's copy holds only in-frame clones and misses some; the assay was immunoSEQ multiplex PCR. Clone size and V and J calls were adopted from that table, with D and trimming inferred from the DNA. Of about 2.2 million clones listed, 90% to 95% are singletons. Trimming removed 1 base at V and 4 bases at J, with 2 bases between. CDR1 is MDHEN and CDR2 is SYDVKM in the germline V gene. This CDR3 is 12 amino acids long. Positively selected for CCR7, the CD45RO-negative cells used as naive CD8 cells excluded terminally differentiated effector memory CD45RA+ cells.

The chain is built from TRBV28 and TRBJ2-1; no firm D call. The source material was naive CD8+ T cells from PBMCs. The TCR was taken from a man aged 18 to 35 in good health. Some clones in this sample may be carry-over from other donors' samples. CDR3 region: CASSLYYNEQFF. The CDR3 DNA is TGTGCCAGCAGTTTATATTACAATGAGCAGTTCTTC.